This TCR beta chain was observed in a study of CD8 T cells in ankylosing spondylitis. Findings and caveats of the study: Blood of patients with ankylosing spondylitis appeared to be characterized by a TCR beta motif of several highly homologous variants. Reported data indicate significant enrichment of disease-linked clones within matched ankylosing spondylitis synovial fluid.

TCR beta libraries were made by quantitative 5'-RACE with molecular barcodes. From the 5' RACE reads, TCRdb called clonotypes with MiXCR, one entry per CDR3 protein. The sample lists a few hundred thousand distinct CDR3 sequences, around 20% occurring once. This clonotype was found a few times. Antigen unknown. The germline V gene has CDR1 DFQATT and CDR2 SNEGSKA (reference sequence). CDR3 size: 14 residues. V lost 2 bases and J 2 bases, leaving 13 bases between the germline ends. This TCR came from a female donor with ankylosing spondylitis or in good health (not recorded which). The sample consisted of blood, either unsorted or a sorted T cell fraction (not recorded which). The chain carries TRBV20-1 and TRBJ2-7; possibly TRBD2 for D (6 bases). The CDR3 protein is CSARNSGLTYEQYF. The CDR3 nucleotides read TGCAGTGCTAGAAATTCGGGACTGACCTACGAGCAGTACTTC.